Below are 10 T cell receptor beta chains sequenced from a single sample in a study of cytomegalovirus exposure and HLA in healthy donors. PCR amplification relied on 60 Vbeta primers (plus 13 Jbeta primers). TCRdb's copy holds only in-frame clones and misses some; the assay was immunoSEQ multiplex PCR. The sample records under 250,000 clones, approximately 78% being singletons. Sequencing was carried out using PBMCs. The receptors come from a male donor in good health and CMV-seronegative.

Notes on this clone: The same CDR3 is also encoded by other DNA sequences in this sample. The rearrangement links TRBV5-4 to TRBJ2-7; TRBD2 is a possible D gene (6 bases). Deletions cut 1 base from V and 7 bases from J, with 15 bases between. Germline CDR1 SGHNT, CDR2 YYREEE (reference sequence). The CDR3 spans 14 residues. The CDR3 protein is CASSLRDSTGEQYF. Written as DNA, the CDR3 is TGTGCCAGCAGCTTGCGGGACTCCACCGGTGAGCAGTACTTC.

The V gene is TRBV28, the J gene TRBJ1-4, with 8 bases that match TRBD1. With V trimmed by 6 bases and J by 4 bases, 4 bases remained unmatched. The CDR3 length is 14 residues. CDR1 and CDR2 from the germline V gene are MDHEN and SYDVKM. This CDR3 reads CASSEGQVNEKLFF. The CDR3 DNA sequence: TGTGCCAGCAGCGAGGGACAGGTTAATGAAAAACTGTTTTTT. Supplemented by reference TRBV28 and TRBJ1-4, the full variable domain reads DVKVTQSSRYLVKRTGEKVFLECVQDMDHENMFWYRQDPGLGLRLIYFSYDVKMKEKGDIPEGYSVSREKKERFSLILESASTNQTSMYLCASSEGQVNEKLFFGSGTQLSVL.

The chain joins TRBV7-6 to TRBJ2-1, with 14 bases matching TRBD2. Germline values: CDR1 SGHVS, CDR2 FNYEAQ. CDR3 length equals 16 residues. V was clipped by 5 bases and J by 7 bases; unmatched bases: 7. The CDR3: CASSPTRTSGRNEQFF. The CDR3 coding sequence is TGTGCCAGCAGCCCAACCCGGACTAGCGGGAGGAATGAGCAGTTCTTC.

The chain employs TRBV6-1 and TRBJ2-5; D might be TRBD2 (6 bases). Germline-derived CDR1 and CDR2 are MNHNS and SASEGT. The V end was cut by 2 bases, the J end by 7 bases, with 26 bases between. The CDR3 extends over 18 amino acids. The CDR3 DNA follows: TGTGCCAGCAGTGAATGGGGGGACCTGCGAATAAGGCCGAGGACCCAGTACTTC. Translating it yields CASSEWGDLRIRPRTQYF.

This clone has a handful of counts. The J gene is TRBJ2-1, the V gene TRBV18; 7 nucleotides match TRBD1. This CDR3 spans 16 amino acids. Germline assignment: CDR1 KGHSH and CDR2 LQKENI. V lost 4 bases to trimming and J lost 7 bases; unmatched junction nucleotides: 13. In DNA form, the CDR3 reads TGTGCCAGCTCACGGGACAGCTCCGCCGCTGAGAATGAGCAGTTCTTC. Protein sequence: CASSRDSSAAENEQFF.

This chain connects TRBV27 to TRBJ2-1; 7 bases agree with TRBD2. The V gene end was trimmed by 3 bases and the J gene end by 3 bases; junction bases not matched to a gene: 5. The CDR3 contains 15 residues. Per the germline V gene, CDR1 is MNHEY and CDR2 is SMNVEV (reference sequence). CDR3 bases: TGTGCCAGCAGTTTGGGGGGGATCCTCTACAATGAGCAGTTCTTC. Protein product: CASSLGGILYNEQFF.

This rearrangement joins TRBV7-6 to TRBJ1-3; D is ambiguous. The length of the CDR3 is 15 residues. The germline CDR1 and CDR2 sequences are SGHVS and FNYEAQ. The V gene lost 0 bases and the J gene lost 0 bases, with 6 bases spanning the gap. The CDR3 DNA sequence: TGTGCCAGCAGCTTAGCGTCAGGCTCTGGAAACACCATATATTTT. It is translated as CASSLASGSGNTIYF.

The genes are TRBV11-1 and TRBJ2-1, with TRBD2 matching 8 bases. CDR3 length equals 16 residues. J gave up 7 bases and V 1 base, and 9 bases lay outside the gene matches. In germline, CDR1 is SGHAT, CDR2 FQDESV (reference sequence). CDR3 bases: TGTGCCAGCAGCTTAGACCCAGGGCGGGAGGTGAATGAGCAGTTCTTC. Its translation: CASSLDPGREVNEQFF.

J is TRBJ2-1 and V is TRBV7-8, with 13 positions matching TRBD2. The CDR3 sequence is 17 residues long. CDR1 and CDR2 (germline): SGHVS, FQNEAQ. The ends lost 5 bases at V and 0 bases at J; junction bases unmatched: 4. DNA of the CDR3: TGTGCCAGCAGCCCTTGGACTAGCGGGAGCTCCTACAATGAGCAGTTCTTC. This codes for CASSPWTSGSSYNEQFF.

This chain joins TRBV5-8 and TRBJ2-7; 11 bases map to TRBD1. The V gene end was trimmed by 0 bases and the J gene end by 6 bases; junction bases not matched to a gene: 8. The V gene's germline CDR1 is SGHTS and CDR2 YDEGEE. This CDR3 is built from 16 residues. The chain's CDR3 is CASSLGTGGRMVEQYF. The CDR3 nucleotides read TGTGCCAGCAGCTTGGGGACAGGGGGCAGGATGGTCGAGCAGTACTTC.